This entry concerns a single T cell receptor (beta chain). The CDR3 has 13 residues. Germline CDR1 MNHEY, CDR2 SVGAGI. V lost 5 bases, J lost 5 bases, and 12 bases lay in between. This specimen comes from a study of radiotherapy plus CTLA-4 blockade in lung cancer. As for the study in general: About 17% of enrolled patients responded objectively, and over 30% had disease control.

TCRdb keeps only in-frame clones here, not all; method: immunoSEQ multiplex PCR. The sample lists tens of thousands of clones, approximately 77% seen once, with 3.5% to 4.5% in the top ten. In chemo-refractory metastatic non-small-cell lung cancer, patients got ipilimumab CTLA-4 blockade together with focal radiation. This sequence originates from a human donor with non-small cell lung cancer who had a complete response to radiotherapy plus ipilimumab. The sequencing used peripheral blood, collected from a patient treated with radiotherapy plus ipilimumab. The chain employs TRBV6-5 and TRBJ1-2; no reliable D call. The CDR3 is CASSPERPYGYTF. DNA for the CDR3: TGTGCCAGCAGTCCCGAGCGACCGTATGGCTACACCTTC.